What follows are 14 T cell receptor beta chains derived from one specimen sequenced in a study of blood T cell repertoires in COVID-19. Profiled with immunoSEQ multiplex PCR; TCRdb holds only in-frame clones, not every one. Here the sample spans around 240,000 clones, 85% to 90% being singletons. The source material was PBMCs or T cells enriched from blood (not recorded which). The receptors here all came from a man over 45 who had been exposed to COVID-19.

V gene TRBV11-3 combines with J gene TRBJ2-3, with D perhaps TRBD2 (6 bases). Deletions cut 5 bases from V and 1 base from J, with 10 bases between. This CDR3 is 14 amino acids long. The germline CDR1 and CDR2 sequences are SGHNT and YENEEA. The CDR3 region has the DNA TGTGCCAGCAGCCTGGAGGGGCGCACAGATACGCAGTATTTT. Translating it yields CASSLEGRTDTQYF.

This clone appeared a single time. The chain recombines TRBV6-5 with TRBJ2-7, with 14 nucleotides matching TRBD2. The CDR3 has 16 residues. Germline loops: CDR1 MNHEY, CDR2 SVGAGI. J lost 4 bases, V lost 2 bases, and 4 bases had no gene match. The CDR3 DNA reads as TGTGCCAGCAGTTACATGGGACTAGCGGGGGAGTACGAGCAGTACTTC. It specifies CASSYMGLAGEYEQYF.

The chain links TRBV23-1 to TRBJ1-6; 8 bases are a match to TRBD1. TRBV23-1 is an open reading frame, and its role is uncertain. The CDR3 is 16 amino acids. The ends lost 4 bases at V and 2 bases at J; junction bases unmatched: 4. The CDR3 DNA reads TGCGCCAGCAGTCTGGACAGGGAAACCTATAATTCACCCCTCCACTTT. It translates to CASSLDRETYNSPLHF.

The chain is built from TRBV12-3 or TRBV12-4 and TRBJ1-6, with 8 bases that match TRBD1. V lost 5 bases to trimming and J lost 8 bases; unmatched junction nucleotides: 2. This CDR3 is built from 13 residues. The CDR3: CASSPGGDSPLHF. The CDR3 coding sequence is TGTGCCAGCAGTCCAGGGGGCGATTCACCCCTCCACTTT.

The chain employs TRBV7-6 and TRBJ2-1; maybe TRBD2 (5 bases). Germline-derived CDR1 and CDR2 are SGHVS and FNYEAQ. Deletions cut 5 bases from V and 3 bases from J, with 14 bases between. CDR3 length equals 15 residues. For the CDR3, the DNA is TGTGCCAGCAGCCCCGTGCCGGGAAACTACAATGAGCAGTTCTTC. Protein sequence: CASSPVPGNYNEQFF.

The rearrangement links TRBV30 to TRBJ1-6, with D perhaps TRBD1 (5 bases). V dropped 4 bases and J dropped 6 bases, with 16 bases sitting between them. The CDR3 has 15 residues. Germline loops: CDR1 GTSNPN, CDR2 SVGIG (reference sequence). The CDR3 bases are TGTGCCTGGATCCGTCGGGGGGTAGGTAATTCACCCCTCCACTTT. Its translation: CAWIRRGVGNSPLHF.

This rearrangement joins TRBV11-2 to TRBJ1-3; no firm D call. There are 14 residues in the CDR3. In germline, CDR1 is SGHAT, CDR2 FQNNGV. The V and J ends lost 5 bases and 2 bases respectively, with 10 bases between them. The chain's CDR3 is CASSPLGAGNTIYF. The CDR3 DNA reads TGTGCCAGCAGCCCCCTGGGAGCTGGAAACACCATATATTTT.

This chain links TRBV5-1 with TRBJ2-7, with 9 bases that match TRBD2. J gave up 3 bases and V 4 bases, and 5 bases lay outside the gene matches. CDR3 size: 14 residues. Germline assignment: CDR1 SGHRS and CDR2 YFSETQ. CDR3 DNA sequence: TGCGCCAGCAGCCTTAGCGGGGGTTTCTACGAGCAGTACTTC. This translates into CASSLSGGFYEQYF.

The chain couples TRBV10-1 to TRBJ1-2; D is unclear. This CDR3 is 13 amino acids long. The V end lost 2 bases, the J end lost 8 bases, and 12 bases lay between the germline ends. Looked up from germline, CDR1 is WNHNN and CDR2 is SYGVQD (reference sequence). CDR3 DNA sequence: TGCGCCAGCAGTGAGGGCCGGAGTGGAGGCTACACCTTC. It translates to CASSEGRSGGYTF.

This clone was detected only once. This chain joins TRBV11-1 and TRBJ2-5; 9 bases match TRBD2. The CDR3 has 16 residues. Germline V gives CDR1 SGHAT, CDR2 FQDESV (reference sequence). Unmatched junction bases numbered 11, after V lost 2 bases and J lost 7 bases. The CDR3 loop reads CASSLNIAGGHGTQYF. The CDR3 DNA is TGTGCCAGCAGCTTAAACATTGCGGGGGGGCATGGGACCCAGTACTTC. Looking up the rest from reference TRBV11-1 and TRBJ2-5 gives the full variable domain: EAEVAQSPRYKITEKSQAVAFWCDPISGHATLYWYRQILGQGPELLVQFQDESVVDDSQLPKDRFSAERLKGVDSTLKIQPAELGDSAMYLCASSLNIAGGHGTQYFGPGTRLLVL.

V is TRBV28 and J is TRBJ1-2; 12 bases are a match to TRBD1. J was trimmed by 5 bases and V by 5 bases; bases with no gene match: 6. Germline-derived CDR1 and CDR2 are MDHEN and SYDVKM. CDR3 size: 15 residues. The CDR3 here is CASSEPGQGAYGYTF. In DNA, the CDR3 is TGTGCCAGCAGTGAACCGGGACAGGGGGCGTATGGCTACACCTTC.

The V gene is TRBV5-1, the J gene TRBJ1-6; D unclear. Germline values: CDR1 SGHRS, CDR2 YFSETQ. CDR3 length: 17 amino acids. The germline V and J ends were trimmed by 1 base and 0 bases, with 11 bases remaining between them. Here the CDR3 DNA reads TGCGCCAGCAGCTTGCCCGGGGATCACTCCTATAATTCACCCCTCCACTTT. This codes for CASSLPGDHSYNSPLHF.

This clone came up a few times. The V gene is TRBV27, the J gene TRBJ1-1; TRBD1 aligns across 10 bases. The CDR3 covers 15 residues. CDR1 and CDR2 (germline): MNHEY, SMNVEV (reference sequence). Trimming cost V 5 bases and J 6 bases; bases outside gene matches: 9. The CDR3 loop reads CASSKRTGGVAEAFF. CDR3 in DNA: TGTGCCAGCAGTAAACGGACAGGGGGAGTCGCTGAAGCTTTCTTT.

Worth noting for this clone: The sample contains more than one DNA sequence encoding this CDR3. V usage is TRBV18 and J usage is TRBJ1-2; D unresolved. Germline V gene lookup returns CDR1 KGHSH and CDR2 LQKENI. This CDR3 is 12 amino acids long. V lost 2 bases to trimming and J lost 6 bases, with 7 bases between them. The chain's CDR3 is CASSPSGDGYTF. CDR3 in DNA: TGTGCCAGCTCACCATCCGGGGATGGCTACACCTTC.